The clone carrying this TCR beta chain was found a few times. This sample is drawn from a study of blood T cell repertoires in COVID-19. In Cohort 3, a recovered donor had either two negative PCRs, clearance, or symptom resolution. Repertoires were generated with immunoSEQ multiplex PCR, while TCRdb's copy carries only in-frame clones and drops some. The sample consists of under 450,000 clones, around 83% of them appearing once. V shed 6 bases and J shed 8 bases, with 24 bases lying between them. The CDR3 is 16 residues long. Germline CDR1 SGHNT, CDR2 YYREEE (reference sequence). The sequencing input was PBMCs or T cells enriched from blood (not recorded which). This chain uses TRBV5-4 with TRBJ2-1; maybe TRBD2 (5 bases). The sequence derives from a woman between 45 and 60 years old who had recovered from COVID-19. CDR3 coding DNA: TGTGCCAGCACCATAACGATGGGTTTAGTGGAGGATGAGCAGTTCTTC. Translated: CASTITMGLVEDEQFF.